Described below is a single TCR beta chain sequence and its context. Negative isolation yielded the CD8+ and CD4+ T cells, while FACS enriched the TEMRA cells. The CDR3 loop spans 13 amino acids. Germline loops: CDR1 LGHNT, CDR2 FRNRAP. Trimming removed 4 bases from V and 0 bases from J, with 6 bases in between. RNA amounts of about 0.45 to 1 ug underwent reverse transcription with random hexamers. TCRdb passed the immunoSEQ multiplex PCR reads through MiXCR, listing each CDR3 protein once. This table has 150,000 to 180,000 distinct CDR3 sequences, just under 97% appearing once. These data belong to a study of CD8 T cells in Susac syndrome.

Sequencing input: CD8+ T cells from PBMCs. The V call is TRBV12-5, the J call TRBJ1-1; D possibly corresponds to TRBD1 (5 bases). The sequence was collected from a human donor with multiple sclerosis. The CDR3 coding sequence is TGTGCTAGTGGTTCAGGGCTGAACACTGAAGCTTTCTTT. Protein sequence: CASGSGLNTEAFF.